In its sample, the clone carrying this T cell receptor (beta chain) was seen once. This record comes from a study of blood T cell repertoires in COVID-19. Whole-study context: Researchers got acute and convalescent COVID-19 samples from the United States, Italy and Spain. PBMCs, B-cell-depleted T cells, or T cells provided the cDNA or gDNA that made up the material.

TCRdb's table, derived via immunoSEQ multiplex PCR, lists solely in-frame clones and lacks some. The sample carries approximately 140,000 clones, roughly 86% recorded once. The clonotype originates from a man between 50 and 59 years old with active or convalescent COVID-19. The sequenced sample was peripheral blood.

The CDR3: CASSLPRRTEAFF. The CDR3 region has the DNA TGTGCCAGCAGTTTACCACGTCGGACTGAAGCTTTCTTT. The chain couples TRBV28 to TRBJ1-1, with no clear D. Trimming stripped 2 bases from V and 5 bases from J, with 9 bases between. This CDR3 region has 13 residues. Germline V gives CDR1 MDHEN, CDR2 SYDVKM.